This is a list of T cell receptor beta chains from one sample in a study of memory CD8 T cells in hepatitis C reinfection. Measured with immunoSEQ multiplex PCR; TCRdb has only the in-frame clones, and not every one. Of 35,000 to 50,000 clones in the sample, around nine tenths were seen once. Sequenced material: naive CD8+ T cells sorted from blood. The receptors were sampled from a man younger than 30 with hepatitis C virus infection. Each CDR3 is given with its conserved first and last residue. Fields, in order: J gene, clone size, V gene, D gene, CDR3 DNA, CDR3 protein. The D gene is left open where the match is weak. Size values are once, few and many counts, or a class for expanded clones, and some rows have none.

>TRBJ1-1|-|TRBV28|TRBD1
TGTGCCAGCAGTCTACCGCGGACAGGGCTAAACACTGAAGCTTTCTTT
CASSLPRTGLNTEAFF
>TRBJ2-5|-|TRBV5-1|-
TGCGCCAGCAGCTTGGGACCCCCTGAGGAAGAGACCCAGTACTTC
CASSLGPPEEETQYF
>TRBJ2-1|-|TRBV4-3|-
TGCGCCAGCAGCCAAGATACAGGCTCCTACAATGAGCAGTTCTTC
CASSQDTGSYNEQFF
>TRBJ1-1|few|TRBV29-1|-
TGCAGCGTTGAAAAAGACAGGGAAGCTTTCTTT
CSVEKDREAFF
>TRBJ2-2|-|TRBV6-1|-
TGTGCCAGCAGTGAACTCGGGGAAATAGTGGACACCGGGGAGCTGTTTTTT
CASSELGEIVDTGELFF
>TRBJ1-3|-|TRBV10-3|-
TGTGCCATCAGTGAAAATCGCTTCGCGGATGAACTCGGAAACACCATATATTTT
CAISENRFADELGNTIYF
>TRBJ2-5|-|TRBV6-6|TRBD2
TGTGCCAGCAGTTTGATAGCGGGGACAGAGACCCAGTACTTC
CASSLIAGTETQYF
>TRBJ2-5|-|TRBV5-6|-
TGTGCCAGCAGCTCTCAAGAGACCCAGTACTTC
CASSSQETQYF
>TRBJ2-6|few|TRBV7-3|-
TGTGCCAGCAGCTTAGAGGGTACCGGGGCCAACGTCCTGACTTTC
CASSLEGTGANVLTF
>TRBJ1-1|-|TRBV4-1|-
TGCGCCAGCAGCCAAAGGGGGGGCGGGCTAATGAACACTGAAGCTTTCTTT
CASSQRGGGLMNTEAFF
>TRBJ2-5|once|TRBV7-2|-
TGTGCCAGCAGCTTATTGGTGATGCGAGAGACCCAGTACTTC
CASSLLVMRETQYF
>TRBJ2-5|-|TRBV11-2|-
TGTGCCAGCAAAATAGCGTTTTCAGAGACCCAGTACTTC
CASKIAFSETQYF
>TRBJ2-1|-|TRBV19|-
TGTGCCAGTAGTATCGGAAGTAGGGGTGCAGGGGTCGTGCAGTTCTTC
CASSIGSRGAGVVQFF
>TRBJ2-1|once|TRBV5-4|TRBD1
TGTGCCAGCAGCTTTCAGGGGGCCTACAATGAGCAGTTCTTC
CASSFQGAYNEQFF
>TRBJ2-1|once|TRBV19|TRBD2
TGTGCCAGCTCGAGAGGACTAGCGGGAGTTAATGAGCAGTTCTTC
CASSRGLAGVNEQFF
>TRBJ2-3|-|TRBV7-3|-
TGTGCCAGCAGCTTAAGCGGGAGCACAGATACGCAGTATTTT
CASSLSGSTDTQYF
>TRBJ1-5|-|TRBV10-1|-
TGCGCCAGCAGTGAGTGGGGGGGGCAGCCCCAGCATTTT
CASSEWGGQPQHF
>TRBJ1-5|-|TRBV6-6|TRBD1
TGTGCCAGCAGTCCCGGGACAGGGGCGCAGCCCCAGCATTTT
CASSPGTGAQPQHF
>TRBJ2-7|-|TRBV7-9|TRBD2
TGTGCCAGCAGCTCCTCCGGGACTAGCGGGAGAACCTACGAGCAGTACTTC
CASSSSGTSGRTYEQYF
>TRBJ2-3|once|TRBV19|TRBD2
TGTGCCAGTAGCCCAGAACCCGGGACTAGATTAACAGATACGCAGTATTTT
CASSPEPGTRLTDTQYF
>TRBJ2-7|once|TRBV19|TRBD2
TGTGCCAGTAGTCCGGGACTAGCGGGAGGACCGTACTACGAGCAGTACTTC
CASSPGLAGGPYYEQYF
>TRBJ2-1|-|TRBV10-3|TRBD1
TGTGCCATCAGTGAGTCGAAATTGGGAGACAGGGGGCATGAGCAGTTCTTC
CAISESKLGDRGHEQFF
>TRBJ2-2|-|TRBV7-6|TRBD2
TGTGCCAGCAAGCGGACTAGCGGGGGGTCCGGGGAGCTGTTTTTT
CASKRTSGGSGELFF
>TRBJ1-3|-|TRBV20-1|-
TGCAGTGCTAGAGATCTAAACACCATATATTTT
CSARDLNTIYF
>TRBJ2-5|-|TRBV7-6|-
TGTGCCAGCAGCTTAGAACAGCTCCATGGGGAGACCCAGTACTTC
CASSLEQLHGETQYF
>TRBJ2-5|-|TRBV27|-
TGTGCCAGCAGTTTATGGGGGGGGCAACAAGAGACCCAGTACTTC
CASSLWGGQQETQYF
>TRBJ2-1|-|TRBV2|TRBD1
TGTGCCAGCAGCCCGACAGGGGCCTACAATGAGCAGTTCTTC
CASSPTGAYNEQFF
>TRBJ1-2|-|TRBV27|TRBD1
TGTGCCAGCAGTCAGGGACAGGGGTTTCCCTATGGCTACACCTTC
CASSQGQGFPYGYTF
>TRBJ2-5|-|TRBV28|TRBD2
TGTGCCAGCAGTACCTTATCGGGAGGGCCGGGTGAGACCCAGTACTTC
CASSTLSGGPGETQYF
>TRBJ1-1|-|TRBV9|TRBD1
TGTGCCAGCAGCGTAGGGGACAGCTTGGACACTGAAGCTTTCTTT
CASSVGDSLDTEAFF
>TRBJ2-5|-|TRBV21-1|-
TGTGCCAGCAGCACTACTCGACTAGCGCGGGAGACCCAGTACTTC
CASSTTRLARETQYF
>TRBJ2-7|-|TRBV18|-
TGTGCCAGCTCCACGGACGGGAGCTCCTACGAGCAGTACTTC
CASSTDGSSYEQYF
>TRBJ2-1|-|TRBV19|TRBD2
TGTGCCAGTAGTCCCGGACTAGCGGATTACAATGAGCAGTTCTTC
CASSPGLADYNEQFF
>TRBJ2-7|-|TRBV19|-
TGTGCCAGTAGTGGGGCAGTAATAGGCTACGAGCAGTACTTC
CASSGAVIGYEQYF
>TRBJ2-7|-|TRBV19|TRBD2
TGTGCCAGTAGTATCGGACTAGCGAGGTACGAGCAGTACTTC
CASSIGLARYEQYF
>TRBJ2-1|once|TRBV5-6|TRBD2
TGTGCCAGCAGCCAGGGACTAGCGGGATGGGAGATCTTC
CASSQGLAGWEIF
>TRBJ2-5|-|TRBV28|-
TGTGCCAGCACCTTTCAGGGGCAAGAGACCCAGTACTTC
CASTFQGQETQYF
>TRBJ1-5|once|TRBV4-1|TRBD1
TGCGCCAGCAGCCCGGACACAGGGGAAAATCAGCCCCAGCATTTT
CASSPDTGENQPQHF
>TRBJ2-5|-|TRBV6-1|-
TGTGCCAGCAGTTTGGACTGGCGAGTAGGGGAGACCCAGTACTTC
CASSLDWRVGETQYF